Below are 15 T cell receptor beta chains sequenced from a single sample in a study of blood T cell repertoires in COVID-19. Clones were sequenced by immunoSEQ multiplex PCR, and TCRdb holds only the in-frame ones, with some missing. The sample carries roughly 97,000 clones, approximately 84% recorded once. Input material: peripheral blood. The receptors come from a man aged 70-80 years with acute or convalescent COVID-19.

CDR3 coding DNA: TGTGCCAGCAGCTTAGAGGGGATGGGGTCAGATACGCAGTATTTT. Its protein product is CASSLEGMGSDTQYF. This chain connects TRBV7-8 to TRBJ2-3; tentatively, D is TRBD1 (5 bases). CDR3 length: 15 amino acids. Germline lookup yields CDR1 SGHVS and CDR2 FQNEAQ. Trimming removed 1 base from V and 4 bases from J, with 12 bases in between.

The chain recombines TRBV5-1 with TRBJ2-1, with 12 bases lining up with TRBD2. V lost 2 bases to trimming and J lost 4 bases; unmatched junction nucleotides: 4. Germline CDR1 is SGHRS and CDR2 is YFSETQ. CDR3 length: 16 residues. The CDR3 DNA reads TGCGCCAGCAGCTTACAGACTAGCGGGGGATACAATGAGCAGTTCTTC. Translation gives CASSLQTSGGYNEQFF.

The chain's CDR3 is CASSSRLAGNEQFF. Written as DNA, the CDR3 is TGTGCCAGCAGCTCACGACTAGCGGGAAATGAGCAGTTCTTC. This chain connects TRBV11-1 to TRBJ2-1; 11 positions agree with TRBD2. This CDR3 has 14 amino acids. The germline V gene has CDR1 SGHAT and CDR2 FQDESV (reference sequence). Losses at the gene ends were 4 bases for V and 7 bases for J; bases not matched to a gene: 3.

This sequence joins TRBV30 and TRBJ2-2; TRBD2 might be the D (6 bases). The CDR3 is 14 amino acids. Germline V gene lookup returns CDR1 GTSNPN and CDR2 SVGIG (reference sequence). Trimming removed 8 bases at V and 6 bases at J, with 19 bases between. In DNA, the CDR3 is TGTGCCGGGGAGCGGGCCCCGATTTCCGGGGAGCTGTTTTTT. Amino acids: CAGERAPISGELFF.

The rearrangement links TRBV14 to TRBJ2-2; 14 nucleotides line up with TRBD2. This CDR3 has 18 residues. Germline CDR1 reads SGHDN; CDR2 reads FVKESK. J gave up 6 bases and V 1 base, and 7 bases lay outside the gene matches. CDR3 DNA sequence: TGTGCCAGCAGCCAAGTCGGACTAGCGGGAGGAACCGCCGGGGAGCTGTTTTTT. Translating gives CASSQVGLAGGTAGELFF.

The chain joins TRBV19 to TRBJ2-1; TRBD2 is a possible D gene (6 bases). The CDR3 loop spans 14 amino acids. The germline V gene encodes CDR1 LNHDA and CDR2 SQIVND (reference sequence). The V end lost 1 base, the J end lost 8 bases, and 12 bases lay between the germline ends. The chain's CDR3 is CASSIAGAVDEQFF. CDR3 DNA sequence: TGTGCCAGTAGTATAGCGGGAGCGGTTGATGAGCAGTTCTTC.

The CDR3 DNA reads TGTGCCAGCTCACCACCGTCAGGCGTGAACTACGAGCAGTACTTC. This encodes CASSPPSGVNYEQYF. The genes are TRBV18 and TRBJ2-7; D not certain. Germline CDR1 reads KGHSH; CDR2 reads LQKENI. V lost 0 bases, J lost 3 bases, and 12 bases lay in between. The CDR3 runs 15 residues.

Only a few counts were recorded for this clone. The V and J genes are TRBV10-3 and TRBJ2-3, with D perhaps TRBD2 (6 bases). The V end was cut by 6 bases, the J end by 4 bases, with 29 bases between. The V gene's germline CDR1 is ENHRY and CDR2 SYGVKD. This CDR3 has 19 residues. The chain's CDR3 is CAIRDNREQLAGVADTQYF. In DNA form, the CDR3 reads TGTGCCATCAGGGACAACCGCGAGCAACTAGCCGGAGTGGCAGATACGCAGTATTTT.

The chain recombines TRBV7-9 with TRBJ2-2, with D possibly matching TRBD1 (6 bases). The ends were cut back, 8 bases at V and 3 bases at J, with 19 bases in the middle. The germline CDR1 and CDR2 sequences are SEHNR and FQNEAQ (reference sequence). The CDR3 runs to 16 residues. CDR3 protein: CASGFYRVIDTGELFF. For the CDR3, the DNA is TGTGCCAGCGGATTCTACAGGGTGATTGACACCGGGGAGCTGTTTTTT.

This rearrangement joins TRBV21-1 to TRBJ1-2; TRBD1, as called in the table, went unchecked against the DNA. TRBV21-1 is shown as a pseudogene. The CDR3 has 12 residues. The CDR3 DNA follows: TGTGCCAGCAGCGGCGACAATTGTGGCTACACCTTC. Its translation: CASSGDNCGYTF.

V and J are TRBV30 and TRBJ2-6; 7 nucleotides match TRBD1. Germline CDR1 reads GTSNPN; CDR2 reads SVGIG (reference sequence). The CDR3 extends over 17 amino acids. V was clipped by 5 bases and J by 0 bases; unmatched bases: 10. The DNA of the CDR3 is TGTGCCTGGCGAAGGGGGCGCCTCCGCTCTGGGGCCAACGTCCTGACTTTC. It translates to CAWRRGRLRSGANVLTF.

CDR3 sequence reads: CASSLLGGQEAFF. CDR3 bases: TGTGCCAGCAGCTTACTGGGGGGACAGGAAGCTTTCTTT. This chain joins TRBV7-3 and TRBJ1-1, with 7 nucleotides matching TRBD1. The germline gives CDR1 SGHTA, CDR2 FQGTGA. The ends lost 2 bases at V and 8 bases at J; junction bases unmatched: 5. This CDR3 has 13 amino acids.

The chain couples TRBV3-1 (or the pseudogene TRBV3-2) to TRBJ1-1; D is unclear. Germline V gene data show CDR1 as LGHDT and CDR2 as YNNKEL (reference sequence). This CDR3 is 13 amino acids long. V was clipped by 4 bases and J by 6 bases, with 12 bases between them. The CDR3 protein is CASSPLLGAEAFF. The CDR3 DNA is TGTGCCAGCAGCCCATTACTAGGCGCTGAAGCTTTCTTT.

V usage is TRBV19 and J usage is TRBJ1-2; a possible D gene is TRBD1 (6 bases). There are 16 residues in the CDR3. Germline V gene data show CDR1 as LNHDA and CDR2 as SQIVND (reference sequence). The ends were cut back, 5 bases at V and 1 base at J, with 17 bases in the middle. CDR3 sequence: CASSPEVTGINYGYTF. The CDR3 nucleotides read TGTGCCAGTAGTCCCGAGGTCACAGGGATTAACTATGGCTACACCTTC.

J is TRBJ2-1 and V is TRBV14; possible D gene TRBD2, 6 bases. V lost 8 bases and J 3 bases, leaving 14 bases between the germline ends. This CDR3 contains 14 residues. The germline V gene encodes CDR1 SGHDN and CDR2 FVKESK. The CDR3 DNA reads as TGTGCCAGCGCTCTCGGCGGGAACTACAATGAGCAGTTCTTC. Translated: CASALGGNYNEQFF.